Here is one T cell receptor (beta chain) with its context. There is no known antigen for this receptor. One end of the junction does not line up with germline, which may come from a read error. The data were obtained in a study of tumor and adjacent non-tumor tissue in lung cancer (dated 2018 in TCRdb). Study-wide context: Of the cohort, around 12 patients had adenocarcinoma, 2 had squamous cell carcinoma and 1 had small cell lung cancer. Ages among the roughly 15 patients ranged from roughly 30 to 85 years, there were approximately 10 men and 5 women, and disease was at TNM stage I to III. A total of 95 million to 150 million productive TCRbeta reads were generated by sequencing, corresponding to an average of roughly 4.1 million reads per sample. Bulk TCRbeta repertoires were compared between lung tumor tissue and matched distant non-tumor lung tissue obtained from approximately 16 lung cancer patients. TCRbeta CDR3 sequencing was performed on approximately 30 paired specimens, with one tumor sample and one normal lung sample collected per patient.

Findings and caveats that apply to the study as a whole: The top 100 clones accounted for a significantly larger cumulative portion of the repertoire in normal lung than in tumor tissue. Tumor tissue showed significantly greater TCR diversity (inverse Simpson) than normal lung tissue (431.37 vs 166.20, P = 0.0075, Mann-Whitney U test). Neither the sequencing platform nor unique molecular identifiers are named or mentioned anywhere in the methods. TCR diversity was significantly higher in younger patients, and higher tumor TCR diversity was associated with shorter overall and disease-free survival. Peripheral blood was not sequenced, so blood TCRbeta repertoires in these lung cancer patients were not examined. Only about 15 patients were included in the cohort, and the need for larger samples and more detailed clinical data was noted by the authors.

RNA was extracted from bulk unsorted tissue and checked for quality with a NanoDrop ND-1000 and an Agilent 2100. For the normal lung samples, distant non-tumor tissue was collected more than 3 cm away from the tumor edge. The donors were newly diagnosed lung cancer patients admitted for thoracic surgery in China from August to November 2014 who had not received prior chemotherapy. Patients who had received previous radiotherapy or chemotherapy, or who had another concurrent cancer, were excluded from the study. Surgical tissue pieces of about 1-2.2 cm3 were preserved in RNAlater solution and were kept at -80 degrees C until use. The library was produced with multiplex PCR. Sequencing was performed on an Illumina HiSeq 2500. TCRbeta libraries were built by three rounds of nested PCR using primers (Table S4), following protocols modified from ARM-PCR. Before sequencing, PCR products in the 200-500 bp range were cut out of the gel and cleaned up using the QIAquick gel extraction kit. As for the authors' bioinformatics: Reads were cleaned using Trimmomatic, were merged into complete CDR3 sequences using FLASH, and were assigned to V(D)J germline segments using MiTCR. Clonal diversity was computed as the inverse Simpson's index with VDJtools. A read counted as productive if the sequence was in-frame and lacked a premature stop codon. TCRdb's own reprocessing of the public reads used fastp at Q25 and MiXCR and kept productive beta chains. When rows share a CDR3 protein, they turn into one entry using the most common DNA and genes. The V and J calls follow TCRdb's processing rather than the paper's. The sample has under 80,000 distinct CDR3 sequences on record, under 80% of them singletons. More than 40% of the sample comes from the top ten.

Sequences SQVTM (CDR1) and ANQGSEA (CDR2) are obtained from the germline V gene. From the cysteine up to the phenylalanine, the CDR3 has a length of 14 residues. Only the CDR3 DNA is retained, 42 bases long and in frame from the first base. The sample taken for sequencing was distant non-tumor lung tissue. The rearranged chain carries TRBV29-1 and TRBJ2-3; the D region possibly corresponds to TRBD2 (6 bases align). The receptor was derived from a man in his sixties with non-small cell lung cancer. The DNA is TGTAGCGTCGCGACCGGGAGCCATACAGATATGCAGTATTTT. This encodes CSVATGSHTDMQYF.